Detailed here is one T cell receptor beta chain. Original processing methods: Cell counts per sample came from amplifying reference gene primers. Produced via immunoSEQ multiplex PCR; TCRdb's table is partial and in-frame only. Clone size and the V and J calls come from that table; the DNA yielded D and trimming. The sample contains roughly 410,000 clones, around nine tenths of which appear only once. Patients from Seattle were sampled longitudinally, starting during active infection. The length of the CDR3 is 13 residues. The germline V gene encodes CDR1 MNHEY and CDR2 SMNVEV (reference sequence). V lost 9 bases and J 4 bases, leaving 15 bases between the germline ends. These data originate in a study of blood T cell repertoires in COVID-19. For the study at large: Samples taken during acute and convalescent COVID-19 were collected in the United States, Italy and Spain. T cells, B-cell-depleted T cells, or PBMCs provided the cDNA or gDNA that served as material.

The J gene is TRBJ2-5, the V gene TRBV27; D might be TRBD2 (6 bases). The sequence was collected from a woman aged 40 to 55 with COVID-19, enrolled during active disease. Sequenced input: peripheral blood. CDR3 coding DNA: TGTGCCAGTGCCGGCAGGCGGGGAGAGACCCAGTACTTC. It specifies CASAGRRGETQYF.